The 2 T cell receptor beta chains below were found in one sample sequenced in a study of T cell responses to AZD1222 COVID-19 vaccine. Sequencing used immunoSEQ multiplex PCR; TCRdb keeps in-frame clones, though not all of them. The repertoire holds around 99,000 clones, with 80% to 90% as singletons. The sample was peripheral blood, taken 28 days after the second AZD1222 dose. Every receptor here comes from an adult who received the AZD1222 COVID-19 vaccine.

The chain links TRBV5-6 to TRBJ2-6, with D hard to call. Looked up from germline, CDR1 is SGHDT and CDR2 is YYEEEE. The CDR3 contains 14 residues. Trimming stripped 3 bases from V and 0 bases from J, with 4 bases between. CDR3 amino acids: CASSWSSGANVLTF. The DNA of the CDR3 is TGTGCCAGCAGCTGGAGCTCTGGGGCCAACGTCCTGACTTTC.

The CDR3 DNA is TGTGCCAGTAGTAAGCTAGCGGGGGGCCAACTCAATGAGCAGTTCTTC. The encoded protein is CASSKLAGGQLNEQFF. The chain recombines TRBV19 with TRBJ2-1; 11 nucleotides agree with TRBD2. The CDR3 consists of 16 residues. Germline CDR1 reads LNHDA; CDR2 reads SQIVND (reference sequence). V trimming: 4 bases; J trimming: 6 bases; junction bases outside the gene matches: 8.